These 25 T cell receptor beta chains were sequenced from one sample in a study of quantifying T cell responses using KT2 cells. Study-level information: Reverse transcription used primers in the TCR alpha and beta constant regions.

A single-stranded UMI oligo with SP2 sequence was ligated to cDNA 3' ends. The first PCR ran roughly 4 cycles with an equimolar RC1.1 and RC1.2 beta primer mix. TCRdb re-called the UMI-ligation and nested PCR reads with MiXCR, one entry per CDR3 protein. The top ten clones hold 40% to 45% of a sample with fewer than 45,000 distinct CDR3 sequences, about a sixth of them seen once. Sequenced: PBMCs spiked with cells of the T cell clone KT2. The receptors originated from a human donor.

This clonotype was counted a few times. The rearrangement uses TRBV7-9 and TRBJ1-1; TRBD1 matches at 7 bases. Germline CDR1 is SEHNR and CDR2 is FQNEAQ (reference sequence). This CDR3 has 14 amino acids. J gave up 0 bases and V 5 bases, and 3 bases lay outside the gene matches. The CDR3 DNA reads TGTGCCAGCAGCCGGACAGGTTTGAACACTGAAGCTTTCTTT. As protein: CASSRTGLNTEAFF.

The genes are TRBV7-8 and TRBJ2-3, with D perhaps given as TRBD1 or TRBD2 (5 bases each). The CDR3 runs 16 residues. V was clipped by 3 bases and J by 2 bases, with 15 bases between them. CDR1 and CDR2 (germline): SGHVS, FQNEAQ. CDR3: CASSFRQTTITDTQYF. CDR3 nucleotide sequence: TGTGCCAGCAGCTTCCGACAGACTACTATCACAGATACGCAGTATTTT.

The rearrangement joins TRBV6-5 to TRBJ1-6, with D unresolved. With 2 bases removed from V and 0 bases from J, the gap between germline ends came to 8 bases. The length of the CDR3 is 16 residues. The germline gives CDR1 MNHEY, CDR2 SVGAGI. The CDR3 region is CASSYAASSYNSPLHF. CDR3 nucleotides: TGTGCCAGCAGTTACGCGGCTAGCTCCTATAATTCACCCCTCCACTTT.

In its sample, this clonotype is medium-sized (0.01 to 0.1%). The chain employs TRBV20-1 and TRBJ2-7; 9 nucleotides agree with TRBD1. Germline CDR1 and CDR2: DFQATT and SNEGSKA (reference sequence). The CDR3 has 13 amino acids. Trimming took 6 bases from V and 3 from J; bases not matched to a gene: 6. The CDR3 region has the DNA TGCAGTGCCCGGACAGGGGTTGACTACGAGCAGTACTTC. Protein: CSARTGVDYEQYF.

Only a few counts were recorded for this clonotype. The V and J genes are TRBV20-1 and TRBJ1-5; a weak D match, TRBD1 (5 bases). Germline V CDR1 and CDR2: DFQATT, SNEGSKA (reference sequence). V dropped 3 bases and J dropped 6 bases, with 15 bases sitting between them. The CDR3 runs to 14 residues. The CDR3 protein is CSASLRTKLQPQHF. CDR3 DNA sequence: TGCAGTGCTAGTTTAAGGACAAAACTTCAGCCCCAGCATTTT.

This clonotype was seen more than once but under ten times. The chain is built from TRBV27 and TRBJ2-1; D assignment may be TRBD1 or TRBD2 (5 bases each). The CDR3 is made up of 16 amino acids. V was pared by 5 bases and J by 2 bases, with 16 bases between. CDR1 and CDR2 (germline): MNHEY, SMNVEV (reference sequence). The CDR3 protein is CASSIPGTAAYNEQFF. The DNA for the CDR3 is TGTGCCAGCAGTATCCCCGGGACGGCCGCCTACAATGAGCAGTTCTTC.

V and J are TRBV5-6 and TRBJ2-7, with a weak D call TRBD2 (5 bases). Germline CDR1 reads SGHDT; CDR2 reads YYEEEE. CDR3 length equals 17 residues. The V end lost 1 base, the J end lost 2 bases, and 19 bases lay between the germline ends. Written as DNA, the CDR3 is TGTGCCAGCAGCTTGAACGACGGGATAGGGAGTGCCTACGAGCAGTACTTC. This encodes CASSLNDGIGSAYEQYF.

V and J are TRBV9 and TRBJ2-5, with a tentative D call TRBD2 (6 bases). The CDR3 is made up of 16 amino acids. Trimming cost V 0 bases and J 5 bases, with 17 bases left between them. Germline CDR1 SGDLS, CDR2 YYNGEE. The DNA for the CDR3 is TGTGCCAGCAGCGTAGATGGGGCGGGGCACGGGGAGACCCAGTACTTC. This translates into CASSVDGAGHGETQYF.

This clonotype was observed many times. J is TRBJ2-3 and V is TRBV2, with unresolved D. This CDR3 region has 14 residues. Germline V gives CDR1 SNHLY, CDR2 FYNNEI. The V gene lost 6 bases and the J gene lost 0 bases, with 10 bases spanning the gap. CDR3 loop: CASSLRQSTDTQYF. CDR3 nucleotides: TGTGCCAGCAGCCTTCGGCAAAGCACAGATACGCAGTATTTT.

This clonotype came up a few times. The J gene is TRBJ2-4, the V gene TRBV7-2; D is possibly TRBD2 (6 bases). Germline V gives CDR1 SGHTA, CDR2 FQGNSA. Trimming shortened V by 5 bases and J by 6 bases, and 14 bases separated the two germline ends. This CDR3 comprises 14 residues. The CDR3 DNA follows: TGTGCCAGCAGCCCGAGGGACTCCCTAAACATTCAGTACTTC. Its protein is CASSPRDSLNIQYF.

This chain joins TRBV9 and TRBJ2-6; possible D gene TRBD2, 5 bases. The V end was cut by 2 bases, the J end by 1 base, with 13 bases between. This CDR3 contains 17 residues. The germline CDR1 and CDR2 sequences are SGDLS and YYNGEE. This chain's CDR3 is CASSVRSEVSGANVLTF. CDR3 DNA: TGTGCCAGCAGCGTCCGTTCGGAGGTTTCTGGGGCCAACGTCCTGACTTTC.

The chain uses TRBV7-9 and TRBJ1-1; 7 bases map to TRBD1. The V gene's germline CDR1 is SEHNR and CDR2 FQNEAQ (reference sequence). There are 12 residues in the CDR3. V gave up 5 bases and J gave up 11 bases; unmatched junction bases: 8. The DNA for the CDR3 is TGTGCCAGCAGCACCTCAACAGGGGTTGCTTTCTTT. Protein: CASSTSTGVAFF.

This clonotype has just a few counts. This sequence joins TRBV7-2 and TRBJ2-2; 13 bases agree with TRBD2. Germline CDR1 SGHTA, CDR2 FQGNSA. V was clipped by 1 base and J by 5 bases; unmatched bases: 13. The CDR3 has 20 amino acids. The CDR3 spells CASSLDPGTSGDPRTGELFF. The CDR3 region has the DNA TGTGCCAGCAGCTTAGACCCGGGGACTAGCGGGGACCCGAGGACCGGGGAGCTGTTTTTT.

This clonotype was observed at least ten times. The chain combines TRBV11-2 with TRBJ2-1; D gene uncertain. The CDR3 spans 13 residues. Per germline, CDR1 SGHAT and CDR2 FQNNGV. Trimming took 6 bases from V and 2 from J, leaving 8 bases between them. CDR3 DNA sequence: TGTGCCAGCAGTCCTTACACCTACAATGAGCAGTTCTTC. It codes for CASSPYTYNEQFF.

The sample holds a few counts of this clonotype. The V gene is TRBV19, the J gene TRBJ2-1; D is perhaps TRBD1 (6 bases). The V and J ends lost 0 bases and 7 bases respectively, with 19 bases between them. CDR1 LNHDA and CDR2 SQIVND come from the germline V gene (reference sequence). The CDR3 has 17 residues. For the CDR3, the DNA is TGTGCCAGTAGTATAGAGGGGGCTGGAGCAAGGGTGAATGAGCAGTTCTTC. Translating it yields CASSIEGAGARVNEQFF.

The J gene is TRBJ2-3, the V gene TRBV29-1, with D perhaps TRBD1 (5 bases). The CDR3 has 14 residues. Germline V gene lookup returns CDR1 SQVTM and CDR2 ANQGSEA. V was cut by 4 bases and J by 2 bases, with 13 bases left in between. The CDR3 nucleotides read TGCAGCGTTGCCAGGGATTCCTTCACAGATACGCAGTATTTT. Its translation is CSVARDSFTDTQYF.

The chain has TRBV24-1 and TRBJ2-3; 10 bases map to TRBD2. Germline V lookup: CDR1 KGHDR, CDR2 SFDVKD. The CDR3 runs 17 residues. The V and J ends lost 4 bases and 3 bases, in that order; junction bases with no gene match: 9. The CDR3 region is CATSDPSGTSATDTQYF. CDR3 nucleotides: TGTGCCACCAGTGACCCATCCGGGACTAGCGCTACAGATACGCAGTATTTT.

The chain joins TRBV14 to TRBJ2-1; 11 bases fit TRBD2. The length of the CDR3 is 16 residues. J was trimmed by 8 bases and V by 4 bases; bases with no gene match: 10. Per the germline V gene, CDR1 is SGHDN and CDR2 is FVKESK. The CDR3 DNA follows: TGTGCCAGCAGCCGGACCTTAGCGGGAGGGCCTGATGAGCAGTTCTTC. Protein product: CASSRTLAGGPDEQFF.

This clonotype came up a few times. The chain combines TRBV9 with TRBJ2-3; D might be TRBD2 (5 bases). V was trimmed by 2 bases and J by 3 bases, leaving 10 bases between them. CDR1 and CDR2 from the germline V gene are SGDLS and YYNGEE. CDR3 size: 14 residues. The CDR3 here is CASSVFGGTDTQYF. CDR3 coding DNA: TGTGCCAGCAGCGTCTTTGGCGGGACAGATACGCAGTATTTT.

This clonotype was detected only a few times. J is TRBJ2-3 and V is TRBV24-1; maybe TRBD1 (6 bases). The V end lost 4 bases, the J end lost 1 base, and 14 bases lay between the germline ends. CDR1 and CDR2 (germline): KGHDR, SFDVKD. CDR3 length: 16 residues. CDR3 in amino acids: CATSESGTRRTDTQYF. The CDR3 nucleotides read TGTGCCACCAGTGAGTCCGGGACAAGACGCACAGATACGCAGTATTTT.

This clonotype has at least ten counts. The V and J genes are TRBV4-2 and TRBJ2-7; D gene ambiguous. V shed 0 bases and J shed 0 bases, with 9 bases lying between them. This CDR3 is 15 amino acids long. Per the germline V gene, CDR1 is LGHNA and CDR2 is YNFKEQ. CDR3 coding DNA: TGTGCCAGCAGCCAAGAAGCCCTAGACTCCTACGAGCAGTACTTC. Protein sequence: CASSQEALDSYEQYF.

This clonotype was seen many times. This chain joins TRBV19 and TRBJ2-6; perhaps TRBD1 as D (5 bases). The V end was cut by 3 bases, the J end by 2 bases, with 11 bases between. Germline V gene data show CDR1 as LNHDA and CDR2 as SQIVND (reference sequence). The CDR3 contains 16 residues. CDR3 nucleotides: TGTGCCAGTAGTATGGGGCAGAGAACTGGGGCCAACGTCCTGACTTTC. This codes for CASSMGQRTGANVLTF. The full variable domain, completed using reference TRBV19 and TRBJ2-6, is DGGITQSPKYLFRKEGQNVTLSCEQNLNHDAMYWYRQDPGQGLRLIYYSQIVNDFQKGDIAEGYSVSREKKESFPLTVTSAQKNPTAFYLCASSMGQRTGANVLTFGAGSRLTVL.

CDR3 in amino acids: CSVEGKRTGINEQFF. The CDR3 coding sequence is TGCAGCGTTGAAGGCAAGCGGACAGGGATTAATGAGCAGTTCTTC. The rearrangement links TRBV29-1 to TRBJ2-1; 8 bases align to TRBD1. J lost 7 bases, V lost 1 base, and 9 bases had no gene match. The germline gives CDR1 SQVTM, CDR2 ANQGSEA. This CDR3 is 15 amino acids long.

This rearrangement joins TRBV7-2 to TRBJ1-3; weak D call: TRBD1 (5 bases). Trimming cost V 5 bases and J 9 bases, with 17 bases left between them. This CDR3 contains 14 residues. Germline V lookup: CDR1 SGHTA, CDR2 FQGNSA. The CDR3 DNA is TGTGCCAGCAGCATCCCCCTTCGGGGCGGCACCATATATTTT. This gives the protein CASSIPLRGGTIYF.

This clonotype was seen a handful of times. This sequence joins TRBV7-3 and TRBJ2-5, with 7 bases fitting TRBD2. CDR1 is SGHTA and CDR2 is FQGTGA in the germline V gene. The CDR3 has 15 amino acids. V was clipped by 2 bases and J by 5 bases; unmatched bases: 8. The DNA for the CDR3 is TGTGCCAGCAGCTTACAGGGCGGGGGTATGGAGACCCAGTACTTC. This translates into CASSLQGGGMETQYF.